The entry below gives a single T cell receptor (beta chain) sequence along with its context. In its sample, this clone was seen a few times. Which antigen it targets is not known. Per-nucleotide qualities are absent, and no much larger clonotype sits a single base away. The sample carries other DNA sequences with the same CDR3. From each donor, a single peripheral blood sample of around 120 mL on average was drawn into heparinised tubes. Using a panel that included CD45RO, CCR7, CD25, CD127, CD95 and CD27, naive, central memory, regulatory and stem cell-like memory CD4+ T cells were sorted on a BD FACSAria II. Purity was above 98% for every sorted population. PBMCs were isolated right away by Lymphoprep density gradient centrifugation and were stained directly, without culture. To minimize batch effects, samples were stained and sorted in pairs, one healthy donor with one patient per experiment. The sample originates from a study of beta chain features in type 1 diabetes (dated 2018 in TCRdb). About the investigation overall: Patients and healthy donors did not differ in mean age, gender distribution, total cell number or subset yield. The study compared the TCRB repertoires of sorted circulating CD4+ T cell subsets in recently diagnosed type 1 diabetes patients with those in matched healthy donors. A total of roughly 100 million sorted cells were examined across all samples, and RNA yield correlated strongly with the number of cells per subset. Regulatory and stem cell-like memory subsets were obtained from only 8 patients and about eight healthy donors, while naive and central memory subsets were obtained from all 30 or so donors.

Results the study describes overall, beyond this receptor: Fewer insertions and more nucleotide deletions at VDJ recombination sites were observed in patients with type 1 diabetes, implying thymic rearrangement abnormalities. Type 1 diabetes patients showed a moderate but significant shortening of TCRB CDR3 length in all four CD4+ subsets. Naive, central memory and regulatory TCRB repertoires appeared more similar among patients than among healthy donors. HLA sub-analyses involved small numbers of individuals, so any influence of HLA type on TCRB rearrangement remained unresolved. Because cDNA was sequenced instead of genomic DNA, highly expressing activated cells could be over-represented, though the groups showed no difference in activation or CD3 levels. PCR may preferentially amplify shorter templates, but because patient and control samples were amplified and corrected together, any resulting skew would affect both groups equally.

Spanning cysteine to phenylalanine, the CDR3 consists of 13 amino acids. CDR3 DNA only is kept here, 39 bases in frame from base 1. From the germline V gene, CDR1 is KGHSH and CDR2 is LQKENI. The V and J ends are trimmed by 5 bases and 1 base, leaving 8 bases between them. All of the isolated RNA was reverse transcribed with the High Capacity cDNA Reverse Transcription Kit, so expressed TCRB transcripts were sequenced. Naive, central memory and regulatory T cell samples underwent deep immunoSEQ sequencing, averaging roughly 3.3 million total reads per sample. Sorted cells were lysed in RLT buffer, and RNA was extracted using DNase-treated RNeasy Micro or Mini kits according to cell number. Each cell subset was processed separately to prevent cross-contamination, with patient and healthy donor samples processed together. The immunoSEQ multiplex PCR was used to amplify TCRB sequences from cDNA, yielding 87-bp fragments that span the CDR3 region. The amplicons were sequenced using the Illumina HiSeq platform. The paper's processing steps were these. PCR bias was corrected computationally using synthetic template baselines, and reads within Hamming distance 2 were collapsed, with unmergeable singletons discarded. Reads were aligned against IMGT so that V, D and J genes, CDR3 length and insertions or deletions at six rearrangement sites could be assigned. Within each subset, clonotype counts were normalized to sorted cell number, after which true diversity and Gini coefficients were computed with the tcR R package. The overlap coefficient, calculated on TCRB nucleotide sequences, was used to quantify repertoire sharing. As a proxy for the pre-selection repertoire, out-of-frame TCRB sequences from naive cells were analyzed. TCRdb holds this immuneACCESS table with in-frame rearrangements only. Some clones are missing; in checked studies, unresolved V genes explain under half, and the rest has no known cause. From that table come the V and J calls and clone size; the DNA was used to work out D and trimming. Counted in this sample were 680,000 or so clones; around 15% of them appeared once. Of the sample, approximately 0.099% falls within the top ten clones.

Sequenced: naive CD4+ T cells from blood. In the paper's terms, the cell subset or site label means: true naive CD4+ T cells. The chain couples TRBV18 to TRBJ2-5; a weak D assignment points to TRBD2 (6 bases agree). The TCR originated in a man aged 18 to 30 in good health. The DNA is TGTGCCAGCTCATCGGGACTCCAAGAGACCCAGTACTTC. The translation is CASSSGLQETQYF. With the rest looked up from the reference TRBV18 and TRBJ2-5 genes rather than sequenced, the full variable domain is NAGVMQNPRHLVRRRGQEARLRCSPMKGHSHVYWYRQLPEEGLKFMVYLQKENIIDESGMPKERFSAEFPKEGPSILRIQQVVRGDSAAYFCASSSGLQETQYFGPGTRLLVL.